These 10 T cell receptor beta chains share one sample of origin, sequenced in a study of human T cells and chemical hapten exposure. Time point indicated: patch test 1, 2 weeks after DPC sensitization. Treatment in this sample: therapeutic diphenylcyclopropenone sensitization with weekly scalp DPC. TCRdb redid the calling of the RACE reads with MiXCR, one entry per CDR3 protein. The sample holds more than 80,000 distinct CDR3 sequences, 7.5% to 9.5% seen once. The sample in question was whole blood, obtained in connection with sensitization to the hapten diphenylcyclopropenone (DPC). The receptors were sampled from a woman in her 30s with alopecia areata. Some clones in this sample may be carry-over from other donors' samples.

This clonotype was found many times. The rearrangement links TRBV5-1 to TRBJ2-6; D gene uncertain. The CDR3 covers 17 residues. The ends were cut back, 0 bases at V and 1 base at J, with 11 bases in the middle. Germline V gene data show CDR1 as SGHRS and CDR2 as YFSETQ. The CDR3 coding sequence is TGCGCCAGCAGCTTGGAGCCTGTGGGGTCTGGGGCCAACGTCCTGACTTTC. Encoded protein: CASSLEPVGSGANVLTF.

This clonotype was picked up many times. The chain has TRBV10-3 and TRBJ2-6, with D uncertain. Trimming cost V 1 base and J 1 base, with 5 bases left between them. CDR1 is ENHRY, CDR2 SYGVKD, per germline. This CDR3 comprises 15 residues. DNA of the CDR3: TGTGCCATCAGTGAGTGGGAATCTGGGGCCAACGTCCTGACTTTC. The encoded protein is CAISEWESGANVLTF.

In this sample, this clonotype turned up a few times. This chain uses TRBV27 with TRBJ1-5, with D tentatively TRBD1 (6 bases). This CDR3 region has 15 residues. Germline CDR1 is MNHEY and CDR2 is SMNVEV (reference sequence). Trimming cost V 4 bases and J 1 base, with 11 bases left between them. CDR3 sequence (DNA): TGTGCCAGCAGTTCAGGGGTGCGAAGCAATCAGCCCCAGCATTTT. Amino acids: CASSSGVRSNQPQHF.

This clonotype was seen ten or more times. The chain recombines TRBV7-9 with TRBJ1-1, with D uncertain. CDR3 length equals 12 residues. Germline V gene lookup returns CDR1 SEHNR and CDR2 FQNEAQ (reference sequence). With 4 bases removed from V and 6 bases from J, the gap between germline ends came to 9 bases. For the CDR3, the DNA is TGTGCCAGCAGCTCAGATTCTCCTGAAGCTTTCTTT. It yields the protein CASSSDSPEAFF.

This clonotype came up many times. The J gene is TRBJ1-6, the V gene TRBV3-1; TRBD1 matches 7 bases. This CDR3 region has 15 residues. With 3 bases clipped from V and 6 bases from J, the junction kept 5 bases outside the gene matches. CDR1 is LGHDT, CDR2 YNNKEL, per germline (reference sequence). This chain's CDR3 is CASSHGDRVNSPLHF. CDR3 bases: TGTGCCAGCAGCCACGGAGACAGGGTTAATTCACCCCTCCACTTT. Drawing the rest from reference TRBV3-1 and TRBJ1-6, the complete variable domain is DTAVSQTPKYLVTQMGNDKSIKCEQNLGHDTMYWYKQDSKKFLKIMFSYNNKELIINETVPNRFSPKSPDKAHLNLHINSLELGDSAVYFCASSHGDRVNSPLHFGNGTRLTVT.

This clonotype was seen a few times. The rearrangement links TRBV5-6 to TRBJ1-2; 8 bases line up with TRBD1. Germline lookup yields CDR1 SGHDT and CDR2 YYEEEE. V lost 7 bases to trimming and J lost 0 bases; unmatched junction nucleotides: 14. The length of the CDR3 is 17 residues. CDR3 sequence (DNA): TGTGCCAGCTACGGAGGGGGACAGGCAATCTCTAACTATGGCTACACCTTC. Amino acids: CASYGGGQAISNYGYTF.

Notes on this clonotype: A much bigger clone sits one base away, suggesting this may be a read error. The chain recombines TRBV20-1 with TRBJ2-1, with 8 bases lining up with TRBD1. Germline V lookup: CDR1 DFQATT, CDR2 SNEGSKA (reference sequence). The CDR3 consists of 15 residues. CDR3 sequence (DNA): TGCAGTACTAGAGCCCCGGGCAGGGGGCAGTGGGAGCAGTTCTTC. It codes for CSTRAPGRGQWEQFF.

Notes on this clonotype: This could be a read error, since a much larger clone is one nucleotide away. The chain joins TRBV6-6 to TRBJ1-4; 8 nucleotides match TRBD1. The CDR3 has 18 amino acids. CDR1 is MNHNY and CDR2 is SVGAGI in the germline V gene (reference sequence). CDR3 DNA sequence: TGTGTCAGCAAACTATTGACAGGGGTCGGGGTGAGGAATGAAAAACTGTTTTTT. This gives the protein CVSKLLTGVGVRNEKLFF.

This clonotype has a count of ten or more. The chain combines TRBV5-1 with TRBJ2-7; 7 bases are a match to TRBD1. Germline-derived CDR1 and CDR2 are SGHRS and YFSETQ. V trimming: 0 bases; J trimming: 3 bases; junction bases outside the gene matches: 6. The CDR3 is 15 amino acids. CDR3 sequence reads: CASSLGQGRSYEQYF. The CDR3 bases are TGCGCCAGCAGCTTGGGACAGGGTAGAAGCTACGAGCAGTACTTC.

The CDR3 spells CASSRRINQPQHF. The CDR3 nucleotides are TGTGCCAGCAGTCGCCGCATTAATCAGCCCCAGCATTTT. This chain joins TRBV6-6 and TRBJ1-5; D unclear. CDR3 length: 13 amino acids. Germline lookup yields CDR1 MNHNY and CDR2 SVGAGI (reference sequence). V was shortened by 5 bases and J by 4 bases, with 9 bases between the two germline ends.